These T cell receptor beta chains were read from a single sample in a study of vaccination and CD4 T cells after COVID-19. Each CDR3 protein is one row after TCRdb ran MiXCR on the PCR reads. The sample shows roughly 15,000 distinct CDR3 sequences, roughly 42% of them seen only once. Their antigen targets remain unknown. The specimen sequenced was CD4+ T cells from blood, cultured in vitro. The receptors were sampled from a human donor who had recovered from COVID-19. Both conserved end residues are part of each CDR3. The D gene is left open where the match is weak. Not every row has a clone size; where given, it reads once, few, many or a size class.

D: -
V: TRBV7-2
size: -
J: TRBJ2-1
CDR3: CASSLGTTGRFF
DNA: TGTGCCAGCAGCTTAGGAACCACGGGGAGGTTCTTC

D: TRBD2
V: TRBV19
size: -
J: TRBJ2-3
CDR3: CASSMGLPSDTQYF
DNA: TGTGCCAGTTCGATGGGACTACCTTCAGATACGCAGTATTTT

D: TRBD2
V: TRBV7-2
size: few
J: TRBJ2-1
CDR3: CASSLGAGGQNEQFF
DNA: TGTGCCAGCAGCTTAGGGGCGGGGGGGCAGAATGAGCAGTTCTTC

D: TRBD2
V: TRBV7-9
size: few
J: TRBJ2-1
CDR3: CASSPQGGGGYNEQFF
DNA: TGTGCCAGCAGCCCTCAAGGTGGCGGGGGCTACAATGAGCAGTTCTTC

D: TRBD2
V: TRBV6-1
size: few
J: TRBJ2-7
CDR3: CATTRGLAGGAYEQYF
DNA: TGTGCCACCACCCGCGGACTAGCGGGGGGGGCCTACGAGCAGTACTTC

D: -
V: TRBV27
size: few
J: TRBJ2-2
CDR3: CASSLVTGELFF
DNA: TGTGCCAGCAGTTTAGTAACCGGGGAGCTGTTTTTT

D: TRBD1
V: TRBV3-1
size: -
J: TRBJ1-2
CDR3: CASSPRTGRILF
DNA: TGTGCCAGCAGCCCCCGGACAGGGCGTATTCTCTTC

D: TRBD1
V: TRBV20-1
size: -
J: TRBJ1-1
CDR3: CSASTGGTPNTEAFF
DNA: TGCAGTGCTAGCACAGGGGGCACCCCGAACACTGAAGCTTTCTTT

D: TRBD1
V: TRBV6-5
size: few
J: TRBJ1-6
CDR3: CASSYGQGLNSPLHF
DNA: TGTGCCAGCAGCTACGGACAGGGCCTGAATTCACCCCTCCACTTT

D: -
V: TRBV19
size: -
J: TRBJ1-1
CDR3: CASSIDRGRGGTEAFF
DNA: TGTGCCAGTAGTATAGATCGGGGCCGGGGTGGCACTGAAGCTTTCTTT

D: -
V: TRBV7-2
size: few
J: TRBJ2-3
CDR3: CASSLQFGTDTQYF
DNA: TGTGCCAGCAGCTTGCAGTTCGGCACAGATACGCAGTATTTT

D: -
V: TRBV18
size: -
J: TRBJ1-1
CDR3: CAIGRGQGTEAFF
DNA: TGTGCCATCGGGCGGGGTCAGGGCACTGAAGCTTTCTTT

D: -
V: TRBV10-2
size: -
J: TRBJ2-3
CDR3: CASSFIGGLTDTQYF
DNA: TGCGCCAGCAGTTTTATCGGCGGCCTCACAGATACGCAGTATTTT

D: -
V: TRBV29-1
size: -
J: TRBJ2-3
CDR3: CSGRQGGGLAQYF
DNA: TGCAGCGGCCGACAGGGAGGAGGGCTAGCACAGTATTTT

D: -
V: TRBV7-2
size: -
J: TRBJ2-2
CDR3: CASSARGGAYTGELFF
DNA: TGTGCCAGCAGCGCCCGTGGGGGGGCGTACACCGGGGAGCTGTTTTTT

D: TRBD1
V: TRBV5-1
size: -
J: TRBJ2-2
CDR3: CASSGRGSGELFF
DNA: TGCGCCAGCAGCGGCAGGGGGTCCGGGGAGCTGTTTTTT

D: -
V: TRBV20-1
size: few
J: TRBJ2-7
CDR3: CSARAGTPRTPYEQYF
DNA: TGCAGTGCTAGGGCGGGGACTCCTCGCACCCCATACGAGCAGTACTTC

D: TRBD1
V: TRBV5-4
size: -
J: TRBJ2-5
CDR3: CASSLDGTGEETQYF
DNA: TGTGCCAGCAGCTTGGACGGGACAGGGGAAGAGACCCAGTACTTC

D: TRBD1
V: TRBV19
size: -
J: TRBJ1-5
CDR3: CASSTGDRSQPQHF
DNA: TGTGCCAGTAGTACGGGGGACAGAAGCCAGCCCCAGCATTTT

D: -
V: TRBV5-1
size: -
J: TRBJ2-4
CDR3: CASSDRVRYPRLAAKNIQYF
DNA: TGCGCCAGCAGCGACAGAGTTCGGTATCCCCGCTTGGCAGCCAAAAACATTCAGTACTTC

D: -
V: TRBV6-5
size: few
J: TRBJ1-2
CDR3: CASSYLADRQGDYGYTF
DNA: TGTGCCAGCAGTTACTTAGCGGACCGGCAGGGCGACTATGGCTACACCTTC

D: -
V: TRBV19
size: -
J: TRBJ1-6
CDR3: CASKGSRDNSPLHF
DNA: TGTGCCAGTAAAGGTTCCCGAGATAATTCACCCCTCCACTTT

D: TRBD2
V: TRBV20-1
size: -
J: TRBJ2-7
CDR3: CSANPSGGPPYEQYF
DNA: TGCAGTGCTAACCCTAGCGGGGGGCCTCCCTACGAGCAGTACTTC

D: -
V: TRBV20-1
size: -
J: TRBJ1-4
CDR3: CSASLGPNEKLFF
DNA: TGCAGTGCCTCCTTGGGACCTAATGAAAAACTGTTTTTT

D: TRBD1
V: TRBV11-3
size: -
J: TRBJ1-1
CDR3: CASSSRGQNTEAFF
DNA: TGTGCCAGCAGCTCCAGGGGGCAAAACACTGAAGCTTTCTTT

D: -
V: TRBV30
size: -
J: TRBJ1-6
CDR3: CAWSVPSGSSYNSPLHF
DNA: TGTGCCTGGAGTGTACCGTCAGGAAGCTCCTATAATTCACCCCTCCACTTT

D: -
V: TRBV15
size: -
J: TRBJ2-7
CDR3: CATSRDRRASYEQYF
DNA: TGTGCCACCAGCAGAGATAGGAGGGCCAGCTACGAGCAGTACTTC

D: TRBD2
V: TRBV25-1
size: -
J: TRBJ2-7
CDR3: CASSGGLLYEQYF
DNA: TGTGCCAGCAGTGGGGGACTACTCTACGAGCAGTACTTC

D: TRBD1
V: TRBV7-2
size: few
J: TRBJ1-2
CDR3: CASSSNSKGGRGYGYTF
DNA: TGTGCCAGCAGCTCCAATTCGAAAGGGGGCCGGGGCTATGGCTACACCTTC

D: -
V: TRBV6-1
size: -
J: TRBJ1-1
CDR3: CARDSDSEAFF
DNA: TGTGCCAGGGACTCAGACAGCGAAGCTTTCTTT

D: TRBD2
V: TRBV6-1
size: few
J: TRBJ2-6
CDR3: CASRPLAGGLGANVLTF
DNA: TGTGCCAGCAGGCCACTAGCGGGGGGCCTAGGGGCCAACGTCCTGACTTTC

D: -
V: TRBV7-9
size: large
J: TRBJ2-5
CDR3: CASSLLPQETQYF
DNA: TGTGCCAGCAGCTTACTTCCCCAAGAGACCCAGTACTTC

D: -
V: TRBV4-3
size: -
J: TRBJ1-2
CDR3: CASSQEAGYNYGYTF
DNA: TGCGCCAGCAGCCAAGAAGCGGGCTATAACTATGGCTACACCTTC

D: -
V: TRBV11-2
size: few
J: TRBJ2-7
CDR3: CASSLDEQAVDEQYF
DNA: TGTGCCAGCAGCTTAGATGAACAGGCGGTCGACGAGCAGTACTTC

D: -
V: TRBV4-3
size: -
J: TRBJ2-1
CDR3: CASSQDGRNYNEQFF
DNA: TGCGCCAGCAGCCAAGATGGGCGGAACTACAATGAGCAGTTCTTC

D: -
V: TRBV19
size: -
J: TRBJ1-2
CDR3: CASTPRPGHYGYTF
DNA: TGTGCCAGTACTCCACGGCCAGGCCACTATGGCTACACCTTC

D: TRBD2
V: TRBV6-4
size: -
J: TRBJ2-3
CDR3: CASSDSSGGADTQYF
DNA: TGTGCCAGCAGTGACTCTAGCGGGGGGGCAGATACGCAGTATTTT